This is a list of T cell receptor beta chains from one sample in a study of blood T cell repertoires in COVID-19. Sequenced by immunoSEQ multiplex PCR; TCRdb stores in-frame clones only, minus some. The sample has about 170,000 clones; roughly 70% are singletons. Sequences were obtained from peripheral blood. These receptors were collected from a woman at least 80 years old with acute or convalescent COVID-19. CDR3s include the opening cysteine and the closing phenylalanine or tryptophan. D genes are given only for firm matches. Clone size appears in some rows only: once, few, many, or a class for an expanded clone.

j_gene: TRBJ2-7
v_gene: TRBV28
abundance: .
d_gene: .
CDR3nt: TGTGCCAGCATCATCGATACGGACACCTACGAGCAGTACTTC
CDR3aa: CASIIDTDTYEQYF

j_gene: TRBJ2-2
v_gene: TRBV7-8
abundance: .
d_gene: TRBD2
CDR3nt: TGTGCCAGCACCGTAGCGGGCATCACCGGGGAGCTGTTTTTT
CDR3aa: CASTVAGITGELFF

j_gene: TRBJ1-2
v_gene: TRBV28
abundance: .
d_gene: .
CDR3nt: TGTGCCAGCGTTGGACTGGGCTATGGCTACACCTTC
CDR3aa: CASVGLGYGYTF

j_gene: TRBJ2-7
v_gene: TRBV18
abundance: .
d_gene: TRBD2
CDR3nt: TGTGCCAGCTCACCATTAGCGGGAGGGTACGAGCAGTACTTC
CDR3aa: CASSPLAGGYEQYF

j_gene: TRBJ1-1
v_gene: TRBV12-3/TRBV12-4
abundance: .
d_gene: .
CDR3nt: TGTGCCAGCAGCGGGTCGGGTGACTCTGAAGCTTTCTTT
CDR3aa: CASSGSGDSEAFF

j_gene: TRBJ2-6
v_gene: TRBV5-6
abundance: .
d_gene: .
CDR3nt: TGTGCCAGCAGCTTGTACCCCGGGAGTTTCTCTGGGGCCAACGTCCTGACTTTC
CDR3aa: CASSLYPGSFSGANVLTF

j_gene: TRBJ1-1
v_gene: TRBV4-1
abundance: .
d_gene: .
CDR3nt: TGCGCCAGCAGCCAAGTAGGAGCGAACACTGAAGCTTTCTTT
CDR3aa: CASSQVGANTEAFF

j_gene: TRBJ1-4
v_gene: TRBV19
abundance: few
d_gene: TRBD1
CDR3nt: TGTGCCAGTCGCGCACCGGGACAGGGGAATGAAAAACTGTTTTTT
CDR3aa: CASRAPGQGNEKLFF

j_gene: TRBJ2-3
v_gene: TRBV28
abundance: .
d_gene: TRBD1
CDR3nt: TGTGCCAGCAGTCCTTCGGGACAGGGAACAGATACGCAGTATTTT
CDR3aa: CASSPSGQGTDTQYF

j_gene: TRBJ2-3
v_gene: TRBV5-1
abundance: .
d_gene: .
CDR3nt: TGCGCCAGCAGCTTGTGGGGGGAATACACAGATACGCAGTATTTT
CDR3aa: CASSLWGEYTDTQYF

j_gene: TRBJ1-5
v_gene: TRBV18
abundance: .
d_gene: .
CDR3nt: TGTGCCAGCTCACCTGGACAAAACAATCAGCCCCAGCATTTT
CDR3aa: CASSPGQNNQPQHF

j_gene: TRBJ2-2
v_gene: TRBV6-5
abundance: .
d_gene: .
CDR3nt: TGTGCCAGCAGTCCCCCGGGGGCCGGGGAGCTGTTTTTT
CDR3aa: CASSPPGAGELFF

j_gene: TRBJ2-5
v_gene: TRBV2
abundance: few
d_gene: TRBD2
CDR3nt: TGTGCCAGCAGCCCTCCGGGACTAGCGGGTATCATAGAGACCCAGTACTTC
CDR3aa: CASSPPGLAGIIETQYF

j_gene: TRBJ2-5
v_gene: TRBV7-9
abundance: .
d_gene: TRBD1
CDR3nt: TGTGCCAGCAGCTTAGGACAGGGGACAGAGACCCAGTACTTC
CDR3aa: CASSLGQGTETQYF